The rows below give T cell receptor beta chains drawn from one sample of a study of blood T cell repertoires in COVID-19. Using immunoSEQ multiplex PCR, the repertoire was profiled, and TCRdb retains in-frame clones only, with some absent. Of 200,000 to 300,000 clones detected, around nine tenths appear once; the ten largest clones hold under 2%. The sequenced material came from peripheral blood. The receptors were gathered from a woman aged 60-75 years who had recovered from COVID-19. Both conserved end residues are part of each CDR3. Each record gives: J gene, D gene, clone size, V gene, CDR3 DNA, CDR3 protein. D genes are given only for firm matches. Size tells how often a clone was seen (once, few, many) or the class of an expanded clone, and some rows leave it out.

>TRBJ2-5|TRBD1|.|TRBV7-9
TGTGCCAGCAGCTCTGGAGCAGGGGGCGGGGAGACCCAGTACTTC
CASSSGAGGGETQYF
>TRBJ1-5|.|.|TRBV21-1
TGTGCCAGCAGCAAAGCGCGGTGGGGGCATCAGCCCCAGCATTTT
CASSKARWGHQPQHF
>TRBJ2-1|TRBD2|once|TRBV7-6
TGTGCCAGCAGCCACGGACTAGCGGGGGGGCGGAGTGAGCAGTTCTTC
CASSHGLAGGRSEQFF
>TRBJ1-2|.|.|TRBV28
TGTGCCAGTGGGCTTTTCTATGGCTACACCTTC
CASGLFYGYTF
>TRBJ1-3|.|.|TRBV6-1
TGTGCCAGCAGTGAAAGTGGAGACTGGGGCACCATTTATTTT
CASSESGDWGTIYF
>TRBJ2-7|TRBD2|.|TRBV11-3
TGTGCCAGCAGCCGGGAGGGAGGGATGGGCGAGCAGTACTTC
CASSREGGMGEQYF
>TRBJ2-7|TRBD2|.|TRBV9
TGTGCCAGCAGCGTTGGTAGCGGGGGGTCCTACGAGCAGTACTTC
CASSVGSGGSYEQYF
>TRBJ1-5|.|.|TRBV10-3
TGTGCCATCGGTTCCGGGAATCAGCCCCAGCATTTT
CAIGSGNQPQHF
>TRBJ2-5|TRBD1|.|TRBV18
TGTGCCAGCTCACCACAGGGGGCAGGGGAGACCCAGTACTTC
CASSPQGAGETQYF
>TRBJ1-1|TRBD1|.|TRBV5-1
TGCGCCAGCAGCTGGTCGGGACAGGGAAACACTGAAGCTTTCTTT
CASSWSGQGNTEAFF
>TRBJ2-3|.|once|TRBV5-4
TGTGCCAGCAATCCGGACTATTACACAGATACGCAGTATTTT
CASNPDYYTDTQYF
>TRBJ2-1|.|.|TRBV11-3
TGTGCCAGCAGCGCACTCCCTGGTGGGGCCATCTCCTACAATGAGCAGTTCTTC
CASSALPGGAISYNEQFF
>TRBJ1-2|TRBD1|.|TRBV4-3
TGCGCCAGCAGCCAGGACAGGGACTATGGCTACACCTTC
CASSQDRDYGYTF
>TRBJ2-7|.|.|TRBV5-1
TGCGCCAGCAGCCAAACACTAGTCTCCCCCGAGCAGTACTTC
CASSQTLVSPEQYF
>TRBJ1-1|.|.|TRBV7-9
TGTGCCAGCAGCTACCCTGCCCTTCAGGGCCTTGAAGCTTTCTTT
CASSYPALQGLEAFF
>TRBJ1-3|TRBD1|.|TRBV5-1
TGCGCCAGCAGCGACCCCCAGGGGGCAAACACCATATATTTT
CASSDPQGANTIYF
>TRBJ1-2|TRBD1|once|TRBV19
TGTGCCACCCGTCACCGTCCCGGGACAGGGGGAGGCGGCTACACCTTC
CATRHRPGTGGGGYTF
>TRBJ1-1|TRBD1|.|TRBV5-4
TGTGCCAGCAGCCCACGAACCGGGACAGGGGGCACTGAAGCTTTCTTT
CASSPRTGTGGTEAFF
>TRBJ2-3|.|.|TRBV29-1
TGCAGCGTTGAAGGACAGGGCACAGATACGCAGTATTTT
CSVEGQGTDTQYF
>TRBJ1-6|.|few|TRBV9
TGTGCCAGCAGCGTAGGGTATGGACAGCCCAATTCACCCCTCCACTTT
CASSVGYGQPNSPLHF
>TRBJ2-6|.|.|TRBV3-1/TRBV3-2
TGTGCCAGCAGCCGCAGTTCCACGGGTTCTGGGGCCAACGTCCTGACTTTC
CASSRSSTGSGANVLTF
>TRBJ2-5|TRBD2|.|TRBV11-2
TGTGCCAGCAGCTTGGTGGGGGGGGTTAACCAAGAGACCCAGTACTTC
CASSLVGGVNQETQYF
>TRBJ2-7|.|.|TRBV7-2
TGTGCCAGCAGCTTAGTGGCGGGGTCCTACGAGCAGTACTTC
CASSLVAGSYEQYF
>TRBJ1-2|.|.|TRBV7-2
TGTGCCAGCAGCTTAGGACAACACCGCTATGGCTACACCTTC
CASSLGQHRYGYTF
>TRBJ2-3|.|.|TRBV6-5
TGTGCCAGCAGGCCACTTGAACTCAACACAGATACGCAGTATTTT
CASRPLELNTDTQYF
>TRBJ1-6|.|once|TRBV6-6
TGTGCCACTCGGACAGAAGCGATTTCACCCCTCCACTTT
CATRTEAISPLHF
>TRBJ2-7|TRBD2|.|TRBV5-1
TGCGCCAGCACAGCTAGCGGGGGGATAATTTACGAGCAGTACTTC
CASTASGGIIYEQYF
>TRBJ2-1|TRBD2|.|TRBV11-3
TGTGCCAGCAGCTTAGATGGGACTAGTAACGATGAGCAGTTCTTC
CASSLDGTSNDEQFF
>TRBJ2-7|.|.|TRBV28
TGTGCCAGCATCGGGGGGACACTCGTTGAGCAGTACTTC
CASIGGTLVEQYF